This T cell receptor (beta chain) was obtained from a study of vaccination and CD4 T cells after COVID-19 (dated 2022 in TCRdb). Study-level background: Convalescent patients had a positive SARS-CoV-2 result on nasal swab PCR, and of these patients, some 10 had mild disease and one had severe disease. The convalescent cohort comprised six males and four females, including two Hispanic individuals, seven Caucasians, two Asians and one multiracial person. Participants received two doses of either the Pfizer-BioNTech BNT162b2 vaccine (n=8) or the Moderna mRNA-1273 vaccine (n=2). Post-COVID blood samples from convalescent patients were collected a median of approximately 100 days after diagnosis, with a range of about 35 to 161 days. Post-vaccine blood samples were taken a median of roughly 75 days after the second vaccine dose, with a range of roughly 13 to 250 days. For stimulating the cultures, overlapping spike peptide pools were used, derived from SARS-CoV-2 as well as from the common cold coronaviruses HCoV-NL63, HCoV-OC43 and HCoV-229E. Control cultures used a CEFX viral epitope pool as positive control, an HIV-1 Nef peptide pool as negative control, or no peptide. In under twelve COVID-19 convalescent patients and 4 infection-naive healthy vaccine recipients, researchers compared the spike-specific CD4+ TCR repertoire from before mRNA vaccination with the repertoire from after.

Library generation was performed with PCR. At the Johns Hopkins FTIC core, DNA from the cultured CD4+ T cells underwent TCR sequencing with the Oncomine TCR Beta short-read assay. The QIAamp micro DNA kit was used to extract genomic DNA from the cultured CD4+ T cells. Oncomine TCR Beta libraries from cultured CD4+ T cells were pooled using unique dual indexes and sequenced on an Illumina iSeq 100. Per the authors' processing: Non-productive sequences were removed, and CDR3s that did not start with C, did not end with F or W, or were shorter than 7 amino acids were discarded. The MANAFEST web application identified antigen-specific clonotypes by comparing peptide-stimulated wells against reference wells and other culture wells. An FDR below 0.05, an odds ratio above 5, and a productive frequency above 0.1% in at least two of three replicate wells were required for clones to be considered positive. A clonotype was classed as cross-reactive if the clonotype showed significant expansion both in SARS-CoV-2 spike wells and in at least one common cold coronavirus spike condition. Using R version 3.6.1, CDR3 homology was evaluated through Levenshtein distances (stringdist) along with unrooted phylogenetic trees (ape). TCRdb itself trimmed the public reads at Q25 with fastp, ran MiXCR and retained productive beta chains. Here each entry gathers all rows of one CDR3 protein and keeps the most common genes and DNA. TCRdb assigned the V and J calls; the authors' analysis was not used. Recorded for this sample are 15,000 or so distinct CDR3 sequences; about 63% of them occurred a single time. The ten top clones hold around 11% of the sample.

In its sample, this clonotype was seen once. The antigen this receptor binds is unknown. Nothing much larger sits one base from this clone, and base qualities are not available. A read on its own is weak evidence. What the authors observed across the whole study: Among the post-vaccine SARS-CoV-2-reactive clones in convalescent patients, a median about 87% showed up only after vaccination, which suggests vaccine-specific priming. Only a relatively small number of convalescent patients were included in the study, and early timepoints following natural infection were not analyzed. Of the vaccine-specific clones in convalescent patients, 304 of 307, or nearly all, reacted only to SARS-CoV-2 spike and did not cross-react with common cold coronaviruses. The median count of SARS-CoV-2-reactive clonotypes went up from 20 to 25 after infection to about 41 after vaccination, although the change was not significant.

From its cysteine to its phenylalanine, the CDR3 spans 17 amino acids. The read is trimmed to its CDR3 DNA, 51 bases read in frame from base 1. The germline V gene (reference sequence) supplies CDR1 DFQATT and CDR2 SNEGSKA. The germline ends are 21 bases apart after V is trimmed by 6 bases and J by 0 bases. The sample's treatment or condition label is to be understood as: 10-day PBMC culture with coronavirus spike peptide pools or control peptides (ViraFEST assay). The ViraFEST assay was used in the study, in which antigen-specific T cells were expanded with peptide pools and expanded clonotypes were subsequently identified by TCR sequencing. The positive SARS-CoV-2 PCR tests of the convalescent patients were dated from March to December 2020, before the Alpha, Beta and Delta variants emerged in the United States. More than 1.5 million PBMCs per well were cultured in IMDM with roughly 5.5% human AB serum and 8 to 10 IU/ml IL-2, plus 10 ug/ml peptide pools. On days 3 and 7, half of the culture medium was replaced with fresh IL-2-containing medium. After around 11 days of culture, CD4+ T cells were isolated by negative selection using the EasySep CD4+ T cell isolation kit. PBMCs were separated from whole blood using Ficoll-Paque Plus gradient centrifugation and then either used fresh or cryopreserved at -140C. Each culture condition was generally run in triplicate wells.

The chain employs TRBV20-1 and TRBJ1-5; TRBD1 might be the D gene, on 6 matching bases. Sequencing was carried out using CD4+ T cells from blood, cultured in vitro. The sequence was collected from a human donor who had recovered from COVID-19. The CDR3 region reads CSARENRERYSNQPQHF. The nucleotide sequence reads TGCAGTGCGCGGGAAAACAGGGAGCGTTATAGCAATCAGCCCCAGCATTTT.